Listed here is a single T cell receptor beta chain. The sample originates from a study of CD8 T cells in Susac syndrome. V was trimmed by 4 bases and J by 4 bases, leaving 8 bases between them. Looked up from germline, CDR1 is DFQATT and CDR2 is SNEGSKA (reference sequence). The CDR3 has 11 residues. cDNA came from roughly 0.53 to 1 ug RNA primed by random hexamers. MiXCR, run by TCRdb on the immunoSEQ multiplex PCR reads, gives a single entry per CDR3 protein. The table lists roughly 150,000 distinct CDR3 sequences, about 95% of them singletons. The rearrangement links TRBV20-1 to TRBJ2-7; tentatively, D is TRBD2 (6 bases). Sequenced material: CD4+ T cells from PBMCs. This clonotype was sampled from a human donor with Susac syndrome. The CDR3 DNA sequence: TGCAGTGCTACGCGGGGTTACGAGCAGTACTTC. Residues: CSATRGYEQYF.